This TCR beta chain stems from a study of response to subunit inactivated influenza vaccine. Notes on the study in general: Each seasonal influenza vaccination recruits few new T cells, the authors suggested.

V lost 6 bases to trimming and J lost 4 bases; unmatched junction nucleotides: 13. Looked up from germline, CDR1 is MDHEN and CDR2 is SYDVKM. The CDR3 loop spans 17 amino acids. Each CDR3 protein gets one entry after TCRdb re-called the RT-PCR reads with MiXCR. The repertoire holds approximately 500,000 distinct CDR3 sequences, with 10% to 15% as singletons. In its sample, this clonotype was seen a few times. Its antigen is unknown. The V call is TRBV28, the J call TRBJ2-1, with 9 positions matching TRBD1. The sequencing here drew on PBMCs from blood, taken roughly 47 days after vaccination. The sequence came from a man in his fifties or sixties who received an inactivated influenza vaccine. The CDR3 loop is CASRPGQGRDHYNEQFF. CDR3 bases: TGTGCCAGCAGGCCGGGACAGGGACGGGACCATTACAATGAGCAGTTCTTC.